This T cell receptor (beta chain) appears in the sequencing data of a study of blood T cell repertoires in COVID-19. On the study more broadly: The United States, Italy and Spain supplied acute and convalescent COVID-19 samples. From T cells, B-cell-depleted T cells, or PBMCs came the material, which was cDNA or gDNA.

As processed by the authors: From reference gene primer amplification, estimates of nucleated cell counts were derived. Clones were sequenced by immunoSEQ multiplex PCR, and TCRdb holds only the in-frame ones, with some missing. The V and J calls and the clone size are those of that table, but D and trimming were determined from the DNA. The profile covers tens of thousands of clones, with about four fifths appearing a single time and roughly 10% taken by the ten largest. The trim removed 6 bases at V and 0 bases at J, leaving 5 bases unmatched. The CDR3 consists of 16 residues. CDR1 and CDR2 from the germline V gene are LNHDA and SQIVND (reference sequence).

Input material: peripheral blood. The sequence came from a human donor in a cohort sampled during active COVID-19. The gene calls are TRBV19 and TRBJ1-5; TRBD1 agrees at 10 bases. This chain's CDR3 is CASRRTGGYSNQPQHF. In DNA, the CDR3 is TGTGCCAGTAGAAGGACAGGGGGTTATAGCAATCAGCCCCAGCATTTT.